This T cell receptor (beta chain) was captured in a study of long-term antiretroviral therapy in people with HIV. Study as a whole: The 2015 immediate-ART recommendation came about a decade after the earliest samples.

Findings and limits, study-wide: Information pertaining to ART adherence, viral resistance or therapeutic modifications was not obtained.

Looked up from germline, CDR1 is SGDLS and CDR2 is YYNGEE. The V end lost 0 bases, the J end lost 1 base, and 7 bases lay between the germline ends. This CDR3 is 14 amino acids long. An immunoSEQ assay, version v3.0, was performed at survey level. The assay was immunoSEQ multiplex PCR, and TCRdb's table has in-frame clones only and misses some. The data show about 20,000 clones, over 75% seen once. Every participant gave one or more pre-ART and two or more post-ART PBMC samples. A word on this clone: What it binds is unknown.

This chain joins TRBV9 and TRBJ1-1; D is uncertain. The receptor was derived from a woman under 40 with HIV. Here the sequenced sample was unsorted PBMCs, taken 4.4 years before starting antiretroviral therapy. The CDR3 reads CASSVGSKNTEAFF. For the CDR3, the DNA is TGTGCCAGCAGCGTAGGATCCAAGAACACTGAAGCTTTCTTT. Combining the CDR3 with reference TRBV9 and TRBJ1-1 gives the whole variable domain DSGVTQTPKHLITATGQRVTLRCSPRSGDLSVYWYQQSLDQGLQFLIQYYNGEERAKGNILERFSAQQFPDLHSELNLSSLELGDSALYFCASSVGSKNTEAFFGQGTRLTVV.